The clone carrying this T cell receptor (beta chain) was seen many times. Its antigen is still unknown. The data were taken from a study of blood T cells in healthy people across ages. Study-wide results and caveats: PBMCs were not sorted, which prevented a conclusive comparison of naive versus antigen-experienced cells. Both higher diversity and more naive CD4+ cells marked long-lived donors when set against aged donors.

Russia was home to the donors, healthy Caucasian individuals aged roughly 6 to 100. A sample-barcoded 5' primer and a J-beta primer mix were used in a second PCR of about 7 to 12 cycles. Each cDNA molecule, via a template-switch adaptor with 12 random nucleotides, was tagged. TCRdb reprocessed the 5' RACE reads via MiXCR and lists one record per CDR3 protein. The sample has 850,000 or so distinct CDR3 sequences; 29% are singletons. V lost 5 bases, J lost 9 bases, and 7 bases stayed unmatched. The CDR3 contains 15 residues. Source material: blood. The clonotype was recovered from a woman of 80 years or more in good health. V is TRBV12-3 or TRBV12-4 and J is TRBJ1-6, with 10 nucleotides matching TRBD1. This CDR3 is CASSGTGQGSSPLHF. Here the CDR3 DNA reads TGTGCCAGCAGTGGGACGGGACAGGGGTCTTCACCCCTCCACTTT.